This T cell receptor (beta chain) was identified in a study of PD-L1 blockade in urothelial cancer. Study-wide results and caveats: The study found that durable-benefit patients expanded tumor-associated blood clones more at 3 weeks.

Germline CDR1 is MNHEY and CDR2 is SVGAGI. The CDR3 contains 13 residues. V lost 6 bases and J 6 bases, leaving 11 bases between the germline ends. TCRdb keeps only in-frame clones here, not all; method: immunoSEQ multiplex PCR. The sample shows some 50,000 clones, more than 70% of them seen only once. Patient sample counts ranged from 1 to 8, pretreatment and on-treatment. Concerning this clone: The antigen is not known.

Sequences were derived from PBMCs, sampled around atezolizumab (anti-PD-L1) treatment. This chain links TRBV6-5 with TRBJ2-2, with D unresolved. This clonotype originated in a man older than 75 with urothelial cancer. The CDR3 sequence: CASSRHLSGELFF. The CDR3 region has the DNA TGTGCCAGCAGCCGTCATCTATCCGGGGAGCTGTTTTTT.